These T cell receptor beta chains were read from a single sample in a study of PD-1 blockade in classical Hodgkin lymphoma. Assay: immunoSEQ multiplex PCR; the TCRdb copy retains only in-frame clones and omits some. The sample records tens of thousands of clones, approximately 91% being singletons. Sequencing was done on a sample of peripheral blood mononuclear cells (PBMCs). The origin of the receptors is a human donor with classical Hodgkin lymphoma. CDR3s include the opening cysteine and the closing phenylalanine or tryptophan. The order of the fields is J gene, D gene, clone size, V gene, CDR3 DNA, CDR3 protein. A D gene is named only where the DNA matches it firmly. The listing skips clone size in some rows; elsewhere it reads once, few, many or a size class.

>TRBJ1-6|-|-|TRBV15
TGTGCCACCAGCAGAGTTGAGCAGCGTTCACCCCTCCACTTT
CATSRVEQRSPLHF
>TRBJ1-1|-|-|TRBV11-2
TGTGCCAGCAGCTTAGACCGCTTTCCGGGTCCGGGGCTCCCTGAAGCTTTCTTT
CASSLDRFPGPGLPEAFF
>TRBJ1-2|-|-|TRBV5-1
TGCGCCAGCAGCTTGGGTTTTGGGGAGTATGGCTACACCTTC
CASSLGFGEYGYTF
>TRBJ2-6|-|-|TRBV7-9
TGTGCCAGCAGCTTAGAGGCTACTCGGGCCAACGTCCTGACTTTC
CASSLEATRANVLTF
>TRBJ1-1|-|-|TRBV10-3
TGTGCCATTTCAGGGGTTAACACTGAAGCTTTCTTT
CAISGVNTEAFF
>TRBJ2-2|-|-|TRBV9
TGTGCCAGCAGCCTCCGTCCCACCGGGGAGCTGTTTTTT
CASSLRPTGELFF
>TRBJ2-7|-|-|TRBV5-6
TGTGCCAGCAGCTTATCCCCGTCACAGGGAGGCCTAGTGGAGCAGTACTTC
CASSLSPSQGGLVEQYF
>TRBJ1-2|-|-|TRBV28
TGTGCCAGCAGATCAATATATGGCTATGGCTACACCTTC
CASRSIYGYGYTF
>TRBJ1-5|-|few|TRBV19
TGTGCCAGTACCTCCAGAGACACCTATAGCAATCAGCCCCAGCATTTT
CASTSRDTYSNQPQHF
>TRBJ2-1|-|-|TRBV27
TGTGCCAGCAGTTTTACGGGTCTCAGACTCGATGAGCAGTTCTTC
CASSFTGLRLDEQFF
>TRBJ1-1|-|-|TRBV27
TGTGCCAGCAGGAAACAGCCGAACACTGAAGCTTTCTTT
CASRKQPNTEAFF
>TRBJ1-2|-|-|TRBV2
TGTGCCAGCAGTGTCCAGACGGGGAACTATGGCTACACCTTC
CASSVQTGNYGYTF
>TRBJ1-4|TRBD1|-|TRBV5-1
TGCGCCAGCAGCTTGGCCTCTGACAGGGGGCGCGAAAAACTGTTTTTT
CASSLASDRGREKLFF
>TRBJ2-5|-|-|TRBV15
TGTGCCACCAGCAGGGTCGGCCGTTCGATGGGAGAGACCCAGTACTTC
CATSRVGRSMGETQYF
>TRBJ1-5|-|few|TRBV4-1
TGCGCCAGCAGCCAGTTGGGGTTGGGCAATCAGCCCCAGCATTTT
CASSQLGLGNQPQHF
>TRBJ2-3|-|-|TRBV9
TGTGCCAGCAGCGCTCACCCAGGACCGGGTATTGCAGATACGCAGTATTTT
CASSAHPGPGIADTQYF
>TRBJ1-2|-|-|TRBV19
TGTGCCAGTCGAGGACAGACCTACTATGGCTACACCTTC
CASRGQTYYGYTF
>TRBJ2-3|TRBD2|-|TRBV7-8
TGTGCCAGTTCTTTAGCGGGAGGGACTAGCACAGATACGCAGTATTTT
CASSLAGGTSTDTQYF
>TRBJ2-3|TRBD2|-|TRBV25-1
TGTGCCAGCAGTTCTCGACTAGCGGGTGGGTCGGGCACAGATACGCAGTATTTT
CASSSRLAGGSGTDTQYF
>TRBJ1-4|-|-|TRBV6-6
TGTGCCAGCAACGAAGGGGCGTTCGGTGAAAAACTGTTTTTT
CASNEGAFGEKLFF
>TRBJ1-1|-|-|TRBV6-5
TGTGCCAGCAGTTACTCCCCTGGGTTACTGAACACTGAAGCTTTCTTT
CASSYSPGLLNTEAFF
>TRBJ2-1|-|-|TRBV7-9
TGTGCCAGCAGCTTAGGCCTCCCTGCGATCGATGAGCAGTTCTTC
CASSLGLPAIDEQFF
>TRBJ1-1|-|once|TRBV11-3
TGTGCCAGCAGCTTAACAGGGATGTTCACTGAAGCTTTCTTT
CASSLTGMFTEAFF
>TRBJ2-7|-|-|TRBV18
TGTGCCAGCTCACCTAAGGACAGTAATATCTACGAGCAGTACTTC
CASSPKDSNIYEQYF
>TRBJ2-7|-|-|TRBV14
TGTGCCAGCAGCCAGACAACGGGGATCTACGAGCAGTACTTC
CASSQTTGIYEQYF
>TRBJ2-1|-|-|TRBV5-5
TGTGCCAGCAGCTTGGCAGGAGCCACGGTCTTC
CASSLAGATVF
>TRBJ1-2|TRBD1|once|TRBV5-1
TGCGCCAGCAGCCTGACAGGGTTGGACTATGGCTACACCTTC
CASSLTGLDYGYTF
>TRBJ2-1|TRBD2|-|TRBV7-2
TGTGCCAGCAGCCGGCGTACTAGCGGGGAGGTCAGTGAGCAGTTCTTC
CASSRRTSGEVSEQFF
>TRBJ1-2|TRBD1|-|TRBV27
TGTGCCAGCAGTTTTGGGCCGTCCGGGACAGGGGTCGGCTACACCTTC
CASSFGPSGTGVGYTF
>TRBJ1-1|TRBD1|-|TRBV2
TGTGCCAGCAGTGATGGACAGGGGTACACTGAAGCTTTCTTT
CASSDGQGYTEAFF
>TRBJ2-1|-|few|TRBV28
TGTGCCAGCAGCCAGGGAGCTACCGGGATCTCCTACAATGAGCAGTTCTTC
CASSQGATGISYNEQFF
>TRBJ2-1|-|few|TRBV19
TGTGCCAGTAGTATAGGAGGGAGACAAACGACTGAGCAGTTCTTC
CASSIGGRQTTEQFF
>TRBJ2-5|TRBD1|-|TRBV5-4
TGTGCCAGCAGCTTCCGGACAGGTATCCAAGAGACCCAGTACTTC
CASSFRTGIQETQYF
>TRBJ2-1|-|-|TRBV7-9
TGTGCCAGCAGCTCAGTGTGGAATTATATGCGATACAATGAGCAGTTCTTC
CASSSVWNYMRYNEQFF
>TRBJ1-1|-|-|TRBV5-4
TGTGCCAGCAGCCCGGACAGCTTCGTAATGAACACTGAAGCTTTCTTT
CASSPDSFVMNTEAFF
>TRBJ2-3|-|-|TRBV6-5
TGTGCCAGCAGTTACGGTACAGATACGCAGTATTTT
CASSYGTDTQYF
>TRBJ1-2|-|-|TRBV5-1
TGCGCCAGCAGCTTCCGGACAGCTAACTATGGCTACACCTTC
CASSFRTANYGYTF
>TRBJ2-3|-|-|TRBV11-3
TGTGCCAGCAGCCCAGGGACTTTTGCAGATACGCAGTATTTT
CASSPGTFADTQYF
>TRBJ1-1|-|-|TRBV27
TGTGCCAGCAGTCTCACACCAATGCCGAACACTGAAGCTTTCTTT
CASSLTPMPNTEAFF
>TRBJ2-5|-|-|TRBV28
TGTGCCAGCAGTTTTCTCGCGGAGACCCAGTACTTC
CASSFLAETQYF
>TRBJ2-3|-|-|TRBV29-1
TGCAGCGTTGTCCCGGGGGATTGGACAGATACGCAGTATTTT
CSVVPGDWTDTQYF
>TRBJ2-2|-|-|TRBV28
TGTGCCAGCAGTTTAGGGGGGAACACCGGGGAGCTGTTTTTT
CASSLGGNTGELFF
>TRBJ1-2|-|-|TRBV2
TGTGCCAGCAGCAGTTGGAAAGACTATGGCTACACCTTC
CASSSWKDYGYTF
>TRBJ1-1|TRBD1|-|TRBV18
TGTGCCAGCTCACTCCGACAGGGGAACACTGAAGCTTTCTTT
CASSLRQGNTEAFF
>TRBJ2-1|TRBD2|-|TRBV2
TGTGCCAGCAGTGTCGCGGCTAGCGGATACAATGAGCAGTTCTTC
CASSVAASGYNEQFF
>TRBJ2-2|-|-|TRBV7-9
TGTGCCAGCAGCGGGGGCCTTCACACCGGGGAGCTGTTTTTT
CASSGGLHTGELFF
>TRBJ2-3|-|-|TRBV4-1
TGCGCCAGCAGCCAAAGAGGGGGATCTAGCACAGATACGCAGTATTTT
CASSQRGGSSTDTQYF
>TRBJ2-5|TRBD2|once|TRBV5-8
TGTGCCAGCAGCCGACCGGGAGGCGGAGAGACCCAGTACTTC
CASSRPGGGETQYF
>TRBJ1-6|-|once|TRBV4-2
TGTGCCAGCAGCCAAGCAGGGGTTAGCTCCTATAATTCACCCCTCCACTTT
CASSQAGVSSYNSPLHF
>TRBJ1-3|TRBD1|-|TRBV18
TGTGCCAGCTCACCACTCGGAGGGGGCAGTAGCGGAAACACCATATATTTT
CASSPLGGGSSGNTIYF
>TRBJ1-1|TRBD1|-|TRBV4-1
TGCGCCAGCAGCGCTAGACAGGGGGGAAGCACTGAAGCTTTCTTT
CASSARQGGSTEAFF
>TRBJ2-1|TRBD1|-|TRBV6-1
TGTGCCAGCAGTGGGTTTACAGGGGAAGCCTACAATGAGCAGTTCTTC
CASSGFTGEAYNEQFF
>TRBJ1-2|-|once|TRBV18
TGTGCCAGCTCACCACCACAGGGAATTAAGGGCTATGGCTACACCTTC
CASSPPQGIKGYGYTF
>TRBJ2-1|-|-|TRBV6-5
TGTGCCAGCAGTTACGTACAGGGTTCGTGGTATGAGCAGTTCTTC
CASSYVQGSWYEQFF
>TRBJ2-2|-|-|TRBV4-1
TGCGCCAGCAGCCAAGCCGTCCATAACACCGGGGAGCTGTTTTTT
CASSQAVHNTGELFF
>TRBJ2-1|TRBD1|-|TRBV27
TGTGCCAGCAGTCCATGGACAGGGCAGATAAGGAAGTTCTTC
CASSPWTGQIRKFF
>TRBJ1-5|TRBD1|few|TRBV28
TGTGCCAGCAGTTTAGCGACAGGGGGCGTTCAGCCCCAGCATTTT
CASSLATGGVQPQHF